Described below is a single T cell receptor beta chain sequence and its context. This sample is drawn from a study of blood T cells in healthy people across ages. A sample-barcoded 5' primer and a J-beta primer mix were used in a second PCR of about 6 to 11 cycles. Via MiXCR, TCRdb re-called the 5' RACE reads, giving one row per CDR3 protein. The table records roughly 1,100,000 distinct CDR3 sequences, 20% to 25% of them present only once. V was clipped by 1 base and J by 4 bases; unmatched bases: 2. This CDR3 has 15 amino acids. Per the germline V gene, CDR1 is LGHDT and CDR2 is YNNKEL (reference sequence). Another study also made use of these data, one on T cells of mothers and their children.

The sequence was obtained from a girl aged 2-9 years in good health. J is TRBJ2-2 and V is TRBV3-1; 8 bases match TRBD1. The specimen was blood. CDR3 region: CASSQVDRVTGELFF. DNA of the CDR3: TGTGCCAGCAGCCAAGTGGACAGGGTCACCGGGGAGCTGTTTTTT.